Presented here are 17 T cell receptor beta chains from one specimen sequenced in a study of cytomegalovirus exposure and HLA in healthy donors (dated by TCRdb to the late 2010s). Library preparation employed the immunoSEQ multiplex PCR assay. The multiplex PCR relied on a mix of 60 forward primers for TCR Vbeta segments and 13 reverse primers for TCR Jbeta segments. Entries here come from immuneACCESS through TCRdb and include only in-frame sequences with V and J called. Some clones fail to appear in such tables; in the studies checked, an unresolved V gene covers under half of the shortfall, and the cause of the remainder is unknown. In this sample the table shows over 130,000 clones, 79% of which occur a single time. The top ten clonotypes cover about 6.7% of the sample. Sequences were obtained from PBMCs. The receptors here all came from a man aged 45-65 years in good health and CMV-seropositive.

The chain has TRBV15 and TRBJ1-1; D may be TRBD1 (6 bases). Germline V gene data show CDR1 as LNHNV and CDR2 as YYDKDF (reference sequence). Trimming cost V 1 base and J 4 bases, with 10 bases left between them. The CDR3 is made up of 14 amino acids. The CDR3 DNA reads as TGTGCCACCAGCAGAGTCAGGGGTCTCACTGAAGCTTTCTTT. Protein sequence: CATSRVRGLTEAFF.

CDR3 amino acids: CASSLLGPPRGDTQYF. Written as DNA, the CDR3 is TGTGCCAGCAGCCTCTTAGGACCCCCTCGAGGGGATACGCAGTATTTT. The J gene is TRBJ2-3, the V gene TRBV7-2, with D perhaps matching TRBD2 (5 bases). The CDR3 extends over 16 amino acids. Germline loops: CDR1 SGHTA, CDR2 FQGNSA. With 5 bases removed from V and 6 bases from J, the gap between germline ends came to 21 bases.

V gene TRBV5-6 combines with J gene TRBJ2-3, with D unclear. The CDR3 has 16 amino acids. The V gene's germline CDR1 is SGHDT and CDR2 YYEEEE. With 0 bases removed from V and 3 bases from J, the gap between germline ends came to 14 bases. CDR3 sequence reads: CASSLGLLQMTDTQYF. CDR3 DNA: TGTGCCAGCAGCTTGGGGTTGTTGCAGATGACAGATACGCAGTATTTT.

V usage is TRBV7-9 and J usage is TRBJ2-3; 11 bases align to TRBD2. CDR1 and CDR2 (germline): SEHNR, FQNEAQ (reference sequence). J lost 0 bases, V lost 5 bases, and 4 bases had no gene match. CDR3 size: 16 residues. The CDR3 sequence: CASSRGTSGSTDTQYF. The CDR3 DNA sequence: TGTGCCAGCAGCCGAGGGACTAGCGGTAGCACAGATACGCAGTATTTT.

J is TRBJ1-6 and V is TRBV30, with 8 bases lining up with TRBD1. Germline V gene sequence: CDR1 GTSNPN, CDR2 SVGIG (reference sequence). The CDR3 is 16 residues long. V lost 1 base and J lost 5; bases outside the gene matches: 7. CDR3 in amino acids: CAWSAPGQGDNSPLHF. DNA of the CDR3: TGTGCCTGGAGTGCCCCCGGACAGGGAGATAATTCACCCCTCCACTTT.

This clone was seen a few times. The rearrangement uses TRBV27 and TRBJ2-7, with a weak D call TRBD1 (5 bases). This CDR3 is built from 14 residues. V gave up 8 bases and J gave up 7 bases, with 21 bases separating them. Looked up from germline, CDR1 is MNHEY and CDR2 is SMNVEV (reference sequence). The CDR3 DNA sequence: TGTGCCAGCTCGAGACAGCCAGGGTGGCAAGAGCAGTACTTC. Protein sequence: CASSRQPGWQEQYF.

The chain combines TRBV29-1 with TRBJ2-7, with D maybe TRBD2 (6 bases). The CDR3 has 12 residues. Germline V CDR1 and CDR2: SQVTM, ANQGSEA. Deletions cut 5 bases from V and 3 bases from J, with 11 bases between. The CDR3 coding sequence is TGCAGCGTTACGACTAGTTTCTACGAGCAGTACTTC. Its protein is CSVTTSFYEQYF.

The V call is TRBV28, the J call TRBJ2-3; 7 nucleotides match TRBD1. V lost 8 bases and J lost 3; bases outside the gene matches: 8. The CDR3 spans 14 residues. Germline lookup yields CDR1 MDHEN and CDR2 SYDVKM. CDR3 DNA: TGTGCCAGCTTACAGGGGATTGTTACAGATACGCAGTATTTT. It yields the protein CASLQGIVTDTQYF.

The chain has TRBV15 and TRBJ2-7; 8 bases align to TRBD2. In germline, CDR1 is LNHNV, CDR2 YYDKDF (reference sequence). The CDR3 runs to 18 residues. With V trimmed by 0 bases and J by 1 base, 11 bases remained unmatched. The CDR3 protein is CATSRDPPSGRRSYEQYF. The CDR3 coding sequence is TGTGCCACCAGCAGAGATCCACCTAGCGGGCGTAGGTCCTACGAGCAGTACTTC.

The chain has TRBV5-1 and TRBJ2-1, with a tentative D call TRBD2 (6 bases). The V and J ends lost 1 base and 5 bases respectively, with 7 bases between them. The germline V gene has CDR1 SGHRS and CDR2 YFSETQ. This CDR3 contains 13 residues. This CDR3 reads CASSLWTNNEQFF. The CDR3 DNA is TGCGCCAGCAGCTTGTGGACTAACAATGAGCAGTTCTTC.

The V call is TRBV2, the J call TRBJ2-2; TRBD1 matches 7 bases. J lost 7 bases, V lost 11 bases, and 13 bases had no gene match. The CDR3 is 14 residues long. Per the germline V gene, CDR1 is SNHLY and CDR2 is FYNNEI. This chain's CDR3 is CAGGRRQGIGELFF. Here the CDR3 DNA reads TGTGCCGGGGGACGGCGACAGGGAATCGGGGAGCTGTTTTTT.

The CDR3 sequence: CASSHPGGLLSEQYF. As DNA, the CDR3 is TGCGCCAGCAGCCACCCGGGAGGGCTGTTAAGCGAGCAGTACTTC. The chain is built from TRBV4-1 and TRBJ2-7; 8 bases map to TRBD2. V was clipped by 3 bases and J by 6 bases; unmatched bases: 10. There are 15 residues in the CDR3. Germline CDR1 is MGHRA and CDR2 is YSYEKL.

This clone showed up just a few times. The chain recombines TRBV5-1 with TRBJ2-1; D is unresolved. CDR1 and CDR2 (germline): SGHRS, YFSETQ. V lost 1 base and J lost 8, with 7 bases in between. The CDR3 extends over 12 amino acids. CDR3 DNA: TGCGCCAGCAGCTTGTTTGCAGATGAGCAGTTCTTC. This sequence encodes CASSLFADEQFF.

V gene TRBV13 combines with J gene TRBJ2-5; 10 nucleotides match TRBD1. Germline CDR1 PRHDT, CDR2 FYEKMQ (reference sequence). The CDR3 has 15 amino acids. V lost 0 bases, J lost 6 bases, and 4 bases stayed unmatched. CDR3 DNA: TGTGCCAGCAGCTTAGGGACAGGGGGCGGTCAGACCCAGTACTTC. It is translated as CASSLGTGGGQTQYF.

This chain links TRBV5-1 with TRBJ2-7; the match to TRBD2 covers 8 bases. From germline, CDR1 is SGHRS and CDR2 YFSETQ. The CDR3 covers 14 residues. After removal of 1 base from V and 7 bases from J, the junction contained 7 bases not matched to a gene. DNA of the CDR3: TGCGCCAGCAGCTTGACTAGCGGCCTAAAGGAGCAGTACTTC. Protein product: CASSLTSGLKEQYF.

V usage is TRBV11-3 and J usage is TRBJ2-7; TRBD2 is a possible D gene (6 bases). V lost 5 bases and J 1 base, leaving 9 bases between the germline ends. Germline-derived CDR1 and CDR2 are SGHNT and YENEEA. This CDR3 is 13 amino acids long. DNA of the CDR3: TGTGCCAGCAGCCCGGGGGAGTCCTACGAGCAGTACTTC. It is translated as CASSPGESYEQYF.

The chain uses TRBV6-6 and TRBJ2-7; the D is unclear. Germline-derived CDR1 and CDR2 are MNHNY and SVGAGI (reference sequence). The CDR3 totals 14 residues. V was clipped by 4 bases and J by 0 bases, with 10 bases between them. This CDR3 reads CASSSDGFSYEQYF. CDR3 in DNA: TGTGCCAGCAGTTCCGACGGGTTCTCCTACGAGCAGTACTTC.